This T cell receptor beta chain was identified during a study of blood T cell repertoires in COVID-19. Background on the study: Samples of COVID-19 (acute and convalescent) were obtained from the United States, Italy and Spain.

J was trimmed by 2 bases and V by 3 bases; bases with no gene match: 2. CDR1 is SGHTA and CDR2 is FQGNSA in the germline V gene. The CDR3 consists of 14 residues. Original methodology: From reference gene primer amplification, estimates of nucleated cell counts were derived. The table came from immunoSEQ multiplex PCR; TCRdb's copy has only in-frame clones and leaves some out. V and J calls plus clone size are reproduced from that table; the DNA served to infer D and trimming. The sample consists of about 52,000 clones, more than 85% of them appearing once. Of note for this clone: Other nucleotide sequences from this sample produce the same CDR3.

The rearrangement joins TRBV7-2 to TRBJ1-2, with TRBD1 matching over 8 bases. This TCR derives from a man in his fifties or sixties with active COVID-19. Material: peripheral blood. The CDR3 region is CASSLGQVNYGYTF. The CDR3 DNA sequence: TGTGCCAGCAGCTTGGGACAGGTCAACTATGGCTACACCTTC.